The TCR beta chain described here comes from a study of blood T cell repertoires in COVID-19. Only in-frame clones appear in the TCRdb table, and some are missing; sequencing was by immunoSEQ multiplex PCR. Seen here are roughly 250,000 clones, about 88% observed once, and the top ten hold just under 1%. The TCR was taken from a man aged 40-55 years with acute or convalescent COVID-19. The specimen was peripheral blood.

The CDR3 spells CASSLSGAKNEQFF. The DNA of the CDR3 is TGTGCCAGCAGTCTTAGCGGGGCGAAAAATGAGCAGTTCTTC. This chain connects TRBV27 to TRBJ2-1; 8 bases are a match to TRBD2. The trim removed 5 bases at V and 7 bases at J, leaving 7 bases unmatched. Germline CDR1 is MNHEY and CDR2 is SMNVEV (reference sequence). This CDR3 is built from 14 residues.